These 11 T cell receptor beta chains were all obtained from the same sample, sequenced in a study of T cell responses to AZD1222 COVID-19 vaccine. Profiling relied on immunoSEQ multiplex PCR, and the TCRdb table lists in-frame clones only, not all of them. The data hold around 47,000 clones, with roughly 75% observed a single time. The specimen comprised peripheral blood, sampled 28 days after the second dose of the MenACWY control vaccine. These receptors were taken from an adult who received the MenACWY meningococcal vaccine as a control.

By share, this clone ranks as medium-sized (0.01 to 0.1%). J is TRBJ1-1 and V is TRBV6-5; 7 nucleotides match TRBD1. The CDR3 length is 14 residues. J was trimmed by 4 bases and V by 0 bases; bases with no gene match: 2. Germline values: CDR1 MNHEY, CDR2 SVGAGI. This CDR3 is CASSYSGQATEAFF. DNA for the CDR3: TGTGCCAGCAGTTACTCAGGACAGGCCACTGAAGCTTTCTTT.

This clone occurred once. The chain links TRBV18 to TRBJ1-6; tentatively, D is TRBD1 (6 bases). In germline, CDR1 is KGHSH, CDR2 LQKENI. The CDR3 totals 14 residues. Trimming took off 3 bases at V and 9 bases at J, with 12 bases between the two ends. In nucleotides, the CDR3 is TGTGCCAGCTCACCCGCAGGGGTTCGTTCACCCCTCCACTTT. Its translation is CASSPAGVRSPLHF.

The rearrangement uses TRBV27 and TRBJ2-3; D uncertain. V lost 7 bases, J lost 7 bases, and 21 bases lay in between. The CDR3 sequence is 15 residues long. Germline V CDR1 and CDR2: MNHEY, SMNVEV (reference sequence). CDR3 nucleotides: TGTGCCAGCACCCCCACCCCGCTGTTCCTTAATACGCAGTATTTT. This encodes CASTPTPLFLNTQYF.

This sequence joins TRBV28 and TRBJ2-3, with TRBD1 as a possible D gene (5 bases). Trimming took 7 bases from V and 1 from J, leaving 15 bases between them. The CDR3 runs 15 residues. Germline V gene data show CDR1 as MDHEN and CDR2 as SYDVKM. The CDR3 coding sequence is TGTGCCAGCACCGGGCAGGGCATAGGCACAGATACGCAGTATTTT. It encodes CASTGQGIGTDTQYF.

This clone was counted once. The chain uses TRBV19 and TRBJ1-1, with D perhaps TRBD1 (5 bases). This CDR3 has 15 residues. Germline V gene sequence: CDR1 LNHDA, CDR2 SQIVND (reference sequence). V was pared by 0 bases and J by 7 bases, with 15 bases between. CDR3 nucleotide sequence: TGTGCCAGTAGTATAGAACCCGGGACCCTAATTGAAGCTTTCTTT. It translates to CASSIEPGTLIEAFF.

This chain links TRBV5-1 with TRBJ1-2; perhaps TRBD1 as D (5 bases). Germline CDR1 SGHRS, CDR2 YFSETQ. The CDR3 runs 13 residues. V was clipped by 6 bases and J by 4 bases, with 13 bases between them. The CDR3 DNA is TGCGCCAGCACTGTTGGGGGTACCTATGGCTACACCTTC. Translation gives CASTVGGTYGYTF.

This clone occurred a few times. The chain employs TRBV19 and TRBJ2-6, with TRBD1 matching over 7 bases. The CDR3 is 18 residues long. V shed 1 base and J 3 bases; nucleotides not matched to a gene: 9. CDR1 and CDR2 (germline): LNHDA, SQIVND (reference sequence). CDR3 loop: CASSIVRTGFGGANVLTF. For the CDR3, the DNA is TGTGCCAGTAGTATAGTTAGGACAGGTTTCGGTGGGGCCAACGTCCTGACTTTC.

The chain couples TRBV6-5 to TRBJ2-3, with a weak D call TRBD2 (5 bases). The CDR3 extends over 12 amino acids. Trimming left V 4 bases short and J 5 bases short, with 7 bases between. Germline lookup yields CDR1 MNHEY and CDR2 SVGAGI. The CDR3 DNA sequence: TGTGCCAGCAGTTCCGAGGGAGATACGCAGTATTTT. Its protein is CASSSEGDTQYF.

V gene TRBV4-1 combines with J gene TRBJ1-4; tentative D call: TRBD1 (6 bases). Germline values: CDR1 MGHRA, CDR2 YSYEKL. The length of the CDR3 is 16 residues. Trimming cost V 3 bases and J 6 bases, with 17 bases left between them. CDR3 sequence (DNA): TGCGCCAGCAGCCACGGACAGCGCCGTCAGGATGAAAAACTGTTTTTT. Its translation is CASSHGQRRQDEKLFF.

This chain connects TRBV3-1 (or the pseudogene TRBV3-2) to TRBJ2-1, with 11 bases that match TRBD2. The germline V gene encodes CDR1 LGHDT and CDR2 YNNKEL (reference sequence). The CDR3 totals 14 residues. Trimming removed 6 bases from V and 9 bases from J; junction bases left unmatched: 7. Here the CDR3 DNA reads TGTGCCAGCAGTTCCCTAGCGGGAGGAGGTGAGCAGTTCTTC. Protein sequence: CASSSLAGGGEQFF.

This rearrangement joins TRBV19 to TRBJ2-1, with TRBD1 matching 9 bases. From germline, CDR1 is LNHDA and CDR2 SQIVND (reference sequence). J was trimmed by 6 bases and V by 5 bases; bases with no gene match: 11. The CDR3 is 16 residues long. In DNA, the CDR3 is TGTGCCAGTAGTGGACGACAGGGGGATAAGGCCAATGAGCAGTTCTTC. Translation gives CASSGRQGDKANEQFF.